The entry below gives a single TCR beta chain sequence along with its context. The antigen is undetermined. This record comes from a study of cytomegalovirus exposure and HLA in healthy donors. Looked up from germline, CDR1 is SQVTM and CDR2 is ANQGSEA. The CDR3 has 14 amino acids. The V segment lost 3 bases and the J segment 9 bases; nucleotides outside the gene matches: 7. The PCR was carried out with 60 Vbeta primers and 13 Jbeta primers. Assay used: immunoSEQ multiplex PCR; TCRdb lists only in-frame clones, some missing. The sample lists approximately 120,000 clones, roughly four fifths occurring once. Broader study findings: Beyond CMV serostatus, there was no information to go on about immune exposure.

The chain combines TRBV29-1 with TRBJ2-1, with 11 bases lining up with TRBD1. Input material: PBMCs. The TCR sequence derives from a man in his thirties or forties in good health and CMV-seronegative. The CDR3 region is CSVEGQGGDGEQFF. The DNA for the CDR3 is TGCAGCGTTGAGGGACAGGGGGGGGACGGTGAGCAGTTCTTC.